The present T cell receptor (beta chain) was sequenced within a study of beta chain features in type 1 diabetes. There are 17 residues in the CDR3. CDR1 and CDR2 (germline): SGHDN, FVKESK. The V end lost 4 bases, the J end lost 0 bases, and 13 bases lay between the germline ends. TCRB transcripts that were expressed got sequenced, as all of the isolated RNA had been reverse transcribed. TCRdb's table, derived via immunoSEQ multiplex PCR, lists solely in-frame clones and lacks some. Of hundreds of thousands of clones listed, roughly a sixth are singletons. This clone was counted a few times. Sequenced: naive CD4+ T cells from blood. V gene TRBV14 combines with J gene TRBJ2-6; D perhaps matches TRBD2 (6 bases). The TCR comes from a man aged 18 to 30 in good health. The CDR3 loop is CASSRVDYPSGANVLTF. DNA for the CDR3: TGTGCCAGCAGCCGTGTGGACTATCCCTCTGGGGCCAACGTCCTGACTTTC.